Listed below are T cell receptor beta chains from one sample, sequenced in a study of PD-1 blockade in mismatch repair-deficient tumors. Only in-frame clones appear in the TCRdb table, and some are missing; sequencing was by immunoSEQ multiplex PCR. In the table there are tens of thousands of clones, approximately 83% of which are singletons. The sample consisted of peripheral blood, taken 12 weeks after starting pembrolizumab. These receptors were obtained from an adult with mismatch repair-deficient cancer. The CDR3 runs from the conserved cysteine through the conserved F or W. The D gene is left open where the match is weak. Not all rows give a size; the values are once, few, many and, for expanded clones, a class.

J	size	V	D	DNA	CDR3
TRBJ2-2	.	TRBV5-1	.	TGCGCCAGCAGCCTCACACCAGACAGGAACACCGGGGAGCTGTTTTTT	CASSLTPDRNTGELFF
TRBJ2-3	few	TRBV6-4	TRBD1	TGTGCCAGCAGTGACGGGACAGGGGGAGATACGCAGTATTTT	CASSDGTGGDTQYF
TRBJ2-7	.	TRBV15	TRBD1	TGTGCCACCAGCAGGACAGGGAACCACGAGCAGTACTTC	CATSRTGNHEQYF
TRBJ2-2	.	TRBV10-3	TRBD2	TGTGCCATCAGTGATTCGGGACTAGCGGAAAACATCGGGGAGCTGTTTTTT	CAISDSGLAENIGELFF
TRBJ2-1	.	TRBV13	TRBD2	TGTGCCAGCAGCTTCCCTAGCGGGAGTTACAATGAGCAGTTCTTC	CASSFPSGSYNEQFF
TRBJ2-1	.	TRBV19	.	TGTGCCAGTAGTATTGGGGACCTCGGATTCTTC	CASSIGDLGFF
TRBJ1-5	.	TRBV19	.	TGTGCCAGTAGTATATTGAGGTGGAGGACCCGGGCCGATCAGCCCCAGCATTTT	CASSILRWRTRADQPQHF
TRBJ1-5	.	TRBV19	TRBD1	TGTGCCAGTCTTCCGACAGGGACCCGTCAGCCCCAGCATTTT	CASLPTGTRQPQHF
TRBJ1-1	.	TRBV11-2	.	TGTGCCAGCAGCTTAGTTAGATCGAACACTGAAGCTTTCTTT	CASSLVRSNTEAFF
TRBJ2-1	.	TRBV6-4	TRBD2	TGTGCCAGCAGTGACTCTGGGGGGGGCAATGAGCAGTTCTTC	CASSDSGGGNEQFF
TRBJ1-4	.	TRBV28	.	TGTGCCAGCACCCAACTATGGGGGGTCAGAAAACTGTTTTTT	CASTQLWGVRKLFF
TRBJ2-1	.	TRBV4-2	TRBD2	TGTGCCAGCAGCCAAGATTTCACGGGAGGCCAGGGGCAGTTCTTC	CASSQDFTGGQGQFF
TRBJ1-4	few	TRBV30	TRBD1	TGTGCCTGGAGTTGGACAGGGGGGGAAAAACTGTTTTTT	CAWSWTGGEKLFF
TRBJ2-1	.	TRBV4-2	.	TGTGCCAGCAGCGTCCGGGACCGAGCCTACAATGAGCAGTTCTTC	CASSVRDRAYNEQFF
TRBJ2-7	.	TRBV11-1	.	TGTGCCAGCAGCTATAAGGGGAATTCCGGAGAGCAGTACTTC	CASSYKGNSGEQYF
TRBJ2-4	.	TRBV5-6	.	TGTGCCAGCAGCCCGGAGGCCAGGGATAGGATTCAGTACTTC	CASSPEARDRIQYF
TRBJ2-2	.	TRBV7-2	TRBD2	TGTGCCAGCAGCCTGACACGTAGCGGGAGGACCGGGGAGCTGTTTTTT	CASSLTRSGRTGELFF
TRBJ2-4	.	TRBV7-9	.	TGTGCCAGCAGCTTAGGAGGGTTGGCCAAAAACATTCAGTACTTC	CASSLGGLAKNIQYF
TRBJ1-2	.	TRBV5-8	.	TGTGCCAGCAGCCCGGGGCTCCGCTATGGCTACACCTTC	CASSPGLRYGYTF
TRBJ2-3	.	TRBV6-5	.	TGTGCCAGCAGCGACATCACAGATACGCAGTATTTT	CASSDITDTQYF
TRBJ1-3	once	TRBV21-1	.	TGTGCCAGCAGCAAGAACCGGGAAGCTGGAAACACCATATATTTT	CASSKNREAGNTIYF
TRBJ2-7	.	TRBV7-9	.	TGTGCCAGCAGCTGGGCGGGTTCCTACGAGCAGTACTTC	CASSWAGSYEQYF
TRBJ2-7	.	TRBV7-8	TRBD2	TGTGCCAGCAGCGGGAGGAGCGGGAGGGCCAAGTACGAGCAGTACTTC	CASSGRSGRAKYEQYF
TRBJ2-5	.	TRBV10-3	TRBD1	TGTGCCATCAAAGACAGGGAAGAGACCCAGTACTTC	CAIKDREETQYF
TRBJ2-7	.	TRBV5-1	TRBD2	TGCGCCAGCAGCTCCGCTGGGACTAGCGTCGACGAGCAGTACTTC	CASSSAGTSVDEQYF
TRBJ2-1	.	TRBV2	.	TGTGCCAGCAGAGGGGCCTCAACTAGGGGCTCCTACAATGAGCAGTTCTTC	CASRGASTRGSYNEQFF
TRBJ2-7	.	TRBV19	TRBD1	TGTGCCAGTAGTAGATCTCACCGGGACAGGGTCTACGAGCAGTACTTC	CASSRSHRDRVYEQYF
TRBJ1-4	.	TRBV5-1	TRBD1	TGCGCCAGCAGGGACGACAGGGGAGAGGGAGAAAAACTGTTTTTT	CASRDDRGEGEKLFF
TRBJ2-1	.	TRBV7-9	TRBD2	TGTGCCAGCAGCTTAGTACTAGCGCCTTACAATGAGCAGTTCTTC	CASSLVLAPYNEQFF
TRBJ2-3	.	TRBV19	.	TGTGCCAGTAGTCAATTTAGCACAGATACGCAGTATTTT	CASSQFSTDTQYF
TRBJ2-3	.	TRBV28	.	TGTGCCAGCAGTTTTGAGCCCGATAGCACAGATACGCAGTATTTT	CASSFEPDSTDTQYF
TRBJ1-2	few	TRBV11-3	.	TGTGCCAGCAGCCCCGGGACGGACCTTCAGTATGGCTACACCTTC	CASSPGTDLQYGYTF
TRBJ2-1	.	TRBV29-1	.	TGCAGCGTTGAAGAAGGTAGTCTAGCTTCCGGTGAGCAGTTCTTC	CSVEEGSLASGEQFF
TRBJ2-3	.	TRBV6-6	.	TGTGCCAGCAGTTACTCGAGAGTGGGGGAGGCAGATACGCAGTATTTT	CASSYSRVGEADTQYF
TRBJ2-3	.	TRBV6-4	TRBD2	TGTGCCAGCAGTGAGACTAGCGGGAGCGGAGATACGCAGTATTTT	CASSETSGSGDTQYF
TRBJ2-2	.	TRBV7-6	.	TGTGCCAGCAGCCCACAGAACACCGGGGAGCTGTTTTTT	CASSPQNTGELFF
TRBJ2-1	.	TRBV10-1	.	TGCGCCAGCAGTGAGTCCACGGACTACAATGAGCAGTTCTTC	CASSESTDYNEQFF
TRBJ2-7	.	TRBV2	.	TGTGCCAGCAGTACCAGCGCCAGCTCCTACGAGCAGTACTTC	CASSTSASSYEQYF
TRBJ2-3	.	TRBV5-4	TRBD2	TGTGCCAGCAGCGCAACTAGCGCGCGCACAGATACGCAGTATTTT	CASSATSARTDTQYF
TRBJ1-4	.	TRBV6-1	.	TGTGCCAGCAGTGAATTAAGCGTGAAGGAAAAACTGTTTTTT	CASSELSVKEKLFF
TRBJ1-2	.	TRBV19	TRBD1	TGTGCCAGTAGTATCAGACAGGGAGGAGGCTACACCTTC	CASSIRQGGGYTF
TRBJ1-1	.	TRBV7-9	.	TGTGCCAGCAGGCGTGAGTACCTGAACACTGAAGCTTTCTTT	CASRREYLNTEAFF
TRBJ1-2	.	TRBV5-1	TRBD1	TGCGCCAGCAGCCAAAGGACAGGGGATGGCTACACCTTC	CASSQRTGDGYTF
TRBJ1-1	.	TRBV7-9	.	TGTGCCAGCAGACTCCAGGGGCCCACTGAAGCTTTCTTT	CASRLQGPTEAFF
TRBJ2-1	.	TRBV28	TRBD2	TGTGCCAGCAGTTCGCCCGGGGGGAGGAACAATGAGCAGTTCTTC	CASSSPGGRNNEQFF
TRBJ2-4	once	TRBV6-5	.	TGTGCCAGCAGAACCGGGACCCAAAACATTCAGTACTTC	CASRTGTQNIQYF
TRBJ2-3	.	TRBV6-1	TRBD2	TGTGCCAGCAGTGAATTAGCGGGAGGCTTGGATACGCAGTATTTT	CASSELAGGLDTQYF
TRBJ2-6	.	TRBV7-9	.	TGTGCCGTCCAAGAGGGGGGTCCACCTGGGGCCAACGTCCTGACTTTC	CAVQEGGPPGANVLTF
TRBJ2-1	once	TRBV10-3	TRBD2	TGTGCCATCACCCCAACAGCGGGAGATAAAGTCAATGAGCAGTTCTTC	CAITPTAGDKVNEQFF
TRBJ1-2	.	TRBV6-6	.	TGTGCCAGCAGTTACTCAGCGGGAGCCTCCTATGGCTACACCTTC	CASSYSAGASYGYTF
TRBJ1-2	.	TRBV29-1	TRBD1	TGCAGCGTTGCCCCCGACAGGGGCTATGGCTACACCTTC	CSVAPDRGYGYTF
TRBJ2-7	medium-sized	TRBV9	TRBD2	TGTGCCAGCAGCGCGGGGCTAGCGGGAGGACTTGGCGAGCAGTACTTC	CASSAGLAGGLGEQYF
TRBJ1-2	few	TRBV14	TRBD1	TGTGCCAGCAGCCAGGCGGACAGGGGGCCCTATGGCTACACCTTC	CASSQADRGPYGYTF